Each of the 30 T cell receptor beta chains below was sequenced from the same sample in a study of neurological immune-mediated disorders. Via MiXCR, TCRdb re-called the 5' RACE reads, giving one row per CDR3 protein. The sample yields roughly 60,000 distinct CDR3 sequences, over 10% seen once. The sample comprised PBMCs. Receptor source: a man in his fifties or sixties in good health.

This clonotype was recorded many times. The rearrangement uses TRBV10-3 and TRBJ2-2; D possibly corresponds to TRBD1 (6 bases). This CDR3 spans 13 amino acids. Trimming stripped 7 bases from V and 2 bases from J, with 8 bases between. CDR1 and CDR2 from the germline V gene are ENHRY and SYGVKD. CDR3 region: CAIKDSNTGELFF. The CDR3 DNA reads TGTGCCATCAAGGACAGTAACACCGGGGAGCTGTTTTTT.

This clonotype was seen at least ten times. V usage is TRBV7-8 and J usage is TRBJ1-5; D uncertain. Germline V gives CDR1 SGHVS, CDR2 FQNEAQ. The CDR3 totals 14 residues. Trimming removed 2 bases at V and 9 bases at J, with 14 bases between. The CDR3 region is CASSLLPRVRPQHF. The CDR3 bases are TGTGCCAGCAGCTTATTACCCAGAGTCCGGCCCCAGCATTTT.

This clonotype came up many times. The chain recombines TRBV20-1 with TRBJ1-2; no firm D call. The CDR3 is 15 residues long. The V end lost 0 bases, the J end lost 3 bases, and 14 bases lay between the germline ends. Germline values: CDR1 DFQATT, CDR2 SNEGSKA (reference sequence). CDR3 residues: CSARDFGSGDYGYTF. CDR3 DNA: TGCAGTGCTAGAGATTTTGGGTCTGGGGACTATGGCTACACCTTC.

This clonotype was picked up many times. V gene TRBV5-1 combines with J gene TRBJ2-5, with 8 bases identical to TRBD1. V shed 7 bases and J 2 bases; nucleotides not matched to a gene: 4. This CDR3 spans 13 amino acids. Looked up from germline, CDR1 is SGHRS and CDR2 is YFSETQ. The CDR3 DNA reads TGCGCCAGCTATGGGACAGGACAAGAGACCCAGTACTTC. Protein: CASYGTGQETQYF.

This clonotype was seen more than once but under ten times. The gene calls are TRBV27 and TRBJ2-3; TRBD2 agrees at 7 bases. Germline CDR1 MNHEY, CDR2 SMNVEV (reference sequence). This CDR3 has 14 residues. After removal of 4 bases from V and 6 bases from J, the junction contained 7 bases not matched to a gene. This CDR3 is CASSSGLDADTQYF. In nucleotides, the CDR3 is TGTGCCAGCAGTTCTGGACTAGACGCGGATACGCAGTATTTT.

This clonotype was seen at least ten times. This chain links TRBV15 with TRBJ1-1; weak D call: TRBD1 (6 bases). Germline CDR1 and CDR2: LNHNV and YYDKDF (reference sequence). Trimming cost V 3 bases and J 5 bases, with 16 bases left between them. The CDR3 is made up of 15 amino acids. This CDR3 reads CATSRHRDGLTEAFF. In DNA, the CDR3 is TGTGCCACCAGCAGGCACAGGGACGGGTTGACTGAAGCTTTCTTT.

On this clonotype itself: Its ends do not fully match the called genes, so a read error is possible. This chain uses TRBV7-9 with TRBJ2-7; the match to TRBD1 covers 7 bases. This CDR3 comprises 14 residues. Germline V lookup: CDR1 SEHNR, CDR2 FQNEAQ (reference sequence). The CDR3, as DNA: TGTGCCAGTAGCTCTCTGACAGGGTCCTACGAGCAGTACTTC. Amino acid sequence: CASSSLTGSYEQYF.

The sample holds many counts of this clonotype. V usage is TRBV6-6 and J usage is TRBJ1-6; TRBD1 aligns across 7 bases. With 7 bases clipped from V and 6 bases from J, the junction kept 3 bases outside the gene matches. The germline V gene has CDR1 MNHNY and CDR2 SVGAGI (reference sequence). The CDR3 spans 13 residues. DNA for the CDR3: TGTGCCAGCAAGGGGGCCCCTAATTCACCCCTCCACTTT. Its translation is CASKGAPNSPLHF.

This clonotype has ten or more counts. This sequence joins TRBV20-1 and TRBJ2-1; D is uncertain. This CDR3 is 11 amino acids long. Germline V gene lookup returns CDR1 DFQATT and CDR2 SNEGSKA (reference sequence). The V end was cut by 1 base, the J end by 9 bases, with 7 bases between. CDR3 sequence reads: CSARGLTEQFF. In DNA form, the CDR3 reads TGCAGTGCTAGAGGACTGACTGAGCAGTTCTTC.

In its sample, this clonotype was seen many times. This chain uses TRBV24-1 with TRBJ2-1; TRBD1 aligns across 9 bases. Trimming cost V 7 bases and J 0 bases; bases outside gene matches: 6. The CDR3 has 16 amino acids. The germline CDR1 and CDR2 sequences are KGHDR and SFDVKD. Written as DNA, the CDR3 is TGTGCCACCAGCACACAGGGGGCCCTCTCCTACAATGAGCAGTTCTTC. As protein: CATSTQGALSYNEQFF.

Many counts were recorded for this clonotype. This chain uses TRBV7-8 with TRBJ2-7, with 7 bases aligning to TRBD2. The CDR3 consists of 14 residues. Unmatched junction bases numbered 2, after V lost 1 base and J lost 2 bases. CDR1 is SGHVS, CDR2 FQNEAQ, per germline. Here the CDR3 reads CASSLGGLPYEQYF. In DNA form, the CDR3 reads TGTGCCAGCAGCTTAGGGGGACTACCCTACGAGCAGTACTTC. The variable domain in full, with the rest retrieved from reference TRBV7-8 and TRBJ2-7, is GAGVSQSPRYKVAKRGQDVALRCDPISGHVSLFWYQQALGQGPEFLTYFQNEAQLDKSGLPSDRFFAERPEGSVSTLKIQRTQQEDSAVYLCASSLGGLPYEQYFGPGTRLTVT.

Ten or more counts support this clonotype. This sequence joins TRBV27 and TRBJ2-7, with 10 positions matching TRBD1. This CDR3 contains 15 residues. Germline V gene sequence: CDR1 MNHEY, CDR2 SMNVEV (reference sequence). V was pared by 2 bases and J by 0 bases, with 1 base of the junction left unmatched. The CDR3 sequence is CASSLRTGGSYEQYF. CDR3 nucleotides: TGTGCCAGCAGTTTAAGGACAGGGGGCTCCTACGAGCAGTACTTC.

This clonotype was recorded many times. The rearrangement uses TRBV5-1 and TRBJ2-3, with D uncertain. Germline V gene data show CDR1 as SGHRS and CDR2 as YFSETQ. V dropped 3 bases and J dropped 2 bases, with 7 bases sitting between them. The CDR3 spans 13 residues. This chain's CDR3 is CASSSQPTDTQYF. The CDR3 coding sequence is TGCGCCAGCAGCTCTCAACCCACAGATACGCAGTATTTT.

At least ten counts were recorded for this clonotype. CDR3: CASSFSTSGGETQYF. The CDR3 region has the DNA TGTGCCAGCAGCTTCTCGACTAGCGGGGGTGAGACCCAGTACTTC. This chain links TRBV7-2 with TRBJ2-5; 12 bases agree with TRBD2. The V gene end was trimmed by 3 bases and the J gene end by 5 bases; junction bases not matched to a gene: 4. Germline-derived CDR1 and CDR2 are SGHTA and FQGNSA. This CDR3 spans 15 amino acids.

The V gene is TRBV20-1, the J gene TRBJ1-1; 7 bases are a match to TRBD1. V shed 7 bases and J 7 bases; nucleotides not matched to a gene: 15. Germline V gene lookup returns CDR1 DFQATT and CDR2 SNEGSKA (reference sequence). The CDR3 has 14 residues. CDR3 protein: CSDKSGQWSGEAFF. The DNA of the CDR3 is TGCAGTGACAAATCGGGACAGTGGTCCGGTGAAGCTTTCTTT.

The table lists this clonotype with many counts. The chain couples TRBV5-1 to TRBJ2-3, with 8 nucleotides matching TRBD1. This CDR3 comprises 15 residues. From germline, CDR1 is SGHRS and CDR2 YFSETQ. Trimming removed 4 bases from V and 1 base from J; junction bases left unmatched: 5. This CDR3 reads CASSEGQAGTDTQYF. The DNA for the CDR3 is TGCGCCAGCAGCGAGGGACAGGCGGGCACAGATACGCAGTATTTT.

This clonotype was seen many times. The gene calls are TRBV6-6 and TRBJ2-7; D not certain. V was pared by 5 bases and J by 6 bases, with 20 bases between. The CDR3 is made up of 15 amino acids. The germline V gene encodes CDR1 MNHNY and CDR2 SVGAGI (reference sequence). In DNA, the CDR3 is TGTGCCAGCAGTGCCTTCCGGGCCCCGCGCTCCGAGCAGTACTTC. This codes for CASSAFRAPRSEQYF.

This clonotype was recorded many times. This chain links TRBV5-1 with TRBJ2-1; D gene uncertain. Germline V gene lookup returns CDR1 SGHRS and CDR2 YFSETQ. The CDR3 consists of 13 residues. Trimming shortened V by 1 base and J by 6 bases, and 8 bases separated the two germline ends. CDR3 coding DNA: TGCGCCAGCAGCTTGTCTCCGGGCAATGAGCAGTTCTTC. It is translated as CASSLSPGNEQFF. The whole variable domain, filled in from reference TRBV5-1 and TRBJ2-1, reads KAGVTQTPRYLIKTRGQQVTLSCSPISGHRSVSWYQQTPGQGLQFLFEYFSETQRNKGNFPGRFSGRQFSNSRSEMNVSTLELGDSALYLCASSLSPGNEQFFGPGTRLTVL.

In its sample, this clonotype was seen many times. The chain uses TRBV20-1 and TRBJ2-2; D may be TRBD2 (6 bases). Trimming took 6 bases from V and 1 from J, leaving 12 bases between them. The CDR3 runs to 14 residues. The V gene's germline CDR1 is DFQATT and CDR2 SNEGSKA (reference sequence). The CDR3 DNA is TGCAGTGCCGCGCAGGGAGGGAACACCGGGGAGCTGTTTTTT. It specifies CSAAQGGNTGELFF.

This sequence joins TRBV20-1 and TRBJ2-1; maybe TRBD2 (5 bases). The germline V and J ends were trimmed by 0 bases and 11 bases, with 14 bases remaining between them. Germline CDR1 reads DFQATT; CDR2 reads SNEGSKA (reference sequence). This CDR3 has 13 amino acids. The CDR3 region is CSARDTRRNKQFF. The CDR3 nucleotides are TGCAGTGCTAGAGACACTAGGAGGAATAAGCAGTTCTTC.

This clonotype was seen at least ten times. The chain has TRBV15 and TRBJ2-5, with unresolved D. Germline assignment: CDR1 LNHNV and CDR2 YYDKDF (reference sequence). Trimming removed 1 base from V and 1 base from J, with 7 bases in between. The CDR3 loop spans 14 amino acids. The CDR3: CATSRGDSQETQYF. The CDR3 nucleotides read TGTGCCACCAGCAGAGGGGATAGCCAAGAGACCCAGTACTTC.

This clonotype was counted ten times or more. CDR3 in amino acids: CASSLERVDEQFF. DNA of the CDR3: TGTGCCAGCAGCTTAGAGAGGGTCGATGAGCAGTTCTTC. The chain joins TRBV11-3 to TRBJ2-1; a weak D match, TRBD2 (5 bases). V lost 0 bases and J 8 bases, leaving 8 bases between the germline ends. Germline CDR1 and CDR2: SGHNT and YENEEA. There are 13 residues in the CDR3.

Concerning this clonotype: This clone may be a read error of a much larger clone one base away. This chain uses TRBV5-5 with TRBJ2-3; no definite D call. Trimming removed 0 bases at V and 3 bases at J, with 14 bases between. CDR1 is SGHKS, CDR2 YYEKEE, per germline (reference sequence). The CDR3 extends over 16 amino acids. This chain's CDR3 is CASSLEPWRSTDTQYF. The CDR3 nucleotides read TGTGCCAGCAGCTTGGAACCGTGGCGGAGTACAGATACGCAGTATTTT.

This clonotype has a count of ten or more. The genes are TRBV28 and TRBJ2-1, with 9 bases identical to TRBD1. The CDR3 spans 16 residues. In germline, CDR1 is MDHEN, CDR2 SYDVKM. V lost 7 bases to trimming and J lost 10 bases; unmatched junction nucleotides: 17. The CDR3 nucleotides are TGTGCCAGCAACTCTCCGGGACAGGGTTCTGGGGGGGAGCAGTTCTTC. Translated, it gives CASNSPGQGSGGEQFF. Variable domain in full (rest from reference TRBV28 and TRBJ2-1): DVKVTQSSRYLVKRTGEKVFLECVQDMDHENMFWYRQDPGLGLRLIYFSYDVKMKEKGDIPEGYSVSREKKERFSLILESASTNQTSMYLCASNSPGQGSGGEQFFGPGTRLTVL.

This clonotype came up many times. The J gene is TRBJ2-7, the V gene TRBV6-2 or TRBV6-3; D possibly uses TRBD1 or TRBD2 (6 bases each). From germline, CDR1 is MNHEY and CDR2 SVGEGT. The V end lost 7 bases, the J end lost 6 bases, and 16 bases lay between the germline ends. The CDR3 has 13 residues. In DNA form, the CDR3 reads TGTGCCAGCAAGAGGGGGGCGGTCTCCGAGCAGTACTTC. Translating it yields CASKRGAVSEQYF.

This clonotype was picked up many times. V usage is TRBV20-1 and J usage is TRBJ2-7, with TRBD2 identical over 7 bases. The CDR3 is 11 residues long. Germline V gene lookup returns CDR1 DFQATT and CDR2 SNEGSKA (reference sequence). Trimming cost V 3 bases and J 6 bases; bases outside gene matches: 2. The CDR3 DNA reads TGCAGTGCTAGCGGGGGGTGCGAGCAGTACTTC. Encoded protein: CSASGGCEQYF.

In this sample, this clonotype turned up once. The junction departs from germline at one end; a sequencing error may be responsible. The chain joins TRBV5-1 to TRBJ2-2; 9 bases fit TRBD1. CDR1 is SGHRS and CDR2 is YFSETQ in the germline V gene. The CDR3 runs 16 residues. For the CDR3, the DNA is TGCGCCAACAGCTCCTATACCCCGGGACAGGGCGGGGAGCTGTTTTTT. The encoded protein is CANSSYTPGQGGELFF. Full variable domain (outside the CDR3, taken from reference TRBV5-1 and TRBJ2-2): KAGVTQTPRYLIKTRGQQVTLSCSPISGHRSVSWYQQTPGQGLQFLFEYFSETQRNKGNFPGRFSGRQFSNSRSEMNVSTLELGDSALYLCANSSYTPGQGGELFFGEGSRLTVL.

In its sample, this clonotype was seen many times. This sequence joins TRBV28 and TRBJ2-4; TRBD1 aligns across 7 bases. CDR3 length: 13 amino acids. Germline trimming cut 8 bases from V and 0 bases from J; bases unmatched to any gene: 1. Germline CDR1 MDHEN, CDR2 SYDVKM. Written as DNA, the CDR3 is TGTGCCAGCGGGACAGTAGCCAAAAACATTCAGTACTTC. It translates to CASGTVAKNIQYF.

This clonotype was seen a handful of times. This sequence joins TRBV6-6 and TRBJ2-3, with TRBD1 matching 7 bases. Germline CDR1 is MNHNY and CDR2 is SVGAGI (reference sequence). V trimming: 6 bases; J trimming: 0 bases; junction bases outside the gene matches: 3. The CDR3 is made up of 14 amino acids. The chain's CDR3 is CASRTTGSTDTQYF. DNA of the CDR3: TGTGCCAGCAGGACGACAGGGAGCACAGATACGCAGTATTTT.

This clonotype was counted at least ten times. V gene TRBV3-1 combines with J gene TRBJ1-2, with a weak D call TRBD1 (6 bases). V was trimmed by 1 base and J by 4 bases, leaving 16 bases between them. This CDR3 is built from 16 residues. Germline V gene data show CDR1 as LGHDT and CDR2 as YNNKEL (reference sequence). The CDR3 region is CASSQVGGWESYGYTF. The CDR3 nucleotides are TGTGCCAGCAGCCAAGTTGGGGGCTGGGAAAGCTATGGCTACACCTTC.